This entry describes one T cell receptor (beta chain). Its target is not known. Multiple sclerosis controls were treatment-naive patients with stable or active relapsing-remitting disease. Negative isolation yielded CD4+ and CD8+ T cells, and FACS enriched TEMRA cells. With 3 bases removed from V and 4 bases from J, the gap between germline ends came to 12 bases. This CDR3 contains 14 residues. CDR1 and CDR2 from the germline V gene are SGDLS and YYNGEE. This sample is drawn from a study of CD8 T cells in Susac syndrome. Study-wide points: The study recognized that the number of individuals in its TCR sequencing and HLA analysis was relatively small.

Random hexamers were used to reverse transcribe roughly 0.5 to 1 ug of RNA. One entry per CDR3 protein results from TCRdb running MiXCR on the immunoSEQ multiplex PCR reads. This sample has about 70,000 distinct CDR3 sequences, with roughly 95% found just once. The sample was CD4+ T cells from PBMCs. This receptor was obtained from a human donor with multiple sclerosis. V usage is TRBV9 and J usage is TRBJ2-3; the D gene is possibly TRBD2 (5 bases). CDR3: CASSGGNYADTQYF. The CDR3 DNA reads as TGTGCCAGCAGCGGAGGGAATTACGCAGATACGCAGTATTTT.